This TCR beta chain was recorded in a study of T cell responses to AZD1222 COVID-19 vaccine. The germline gives CDR1 LNHDA, CDR2 SQIVND (reference sequence). The CDR3 contains 13 residues. V was clipped by 5 bases and J by 1 base, with 9 bases between them. Only in-frame clones appear in the TCRdb table, and some are missing; sequencing was by immunoSEQ multiplex PCR. The sample lists 110,000 to 150,000 clones, 88% seen once, with approximately 2.8% in the top ten. The chain carries TRBV19 and TRBJ2-7; D unclear. This TCR was sampled from an adult who received the AZD1222 COVID-19 vaccine. This sample comprised peripheral blood, obtained 28 days after the second AZD1222 dose. The CDR3 reads CASSLGRSYEQYF. In DNA, the CDR3 is TGTGCCAGTAGTTTGGGCAGGTCCTACGAGCAGTACTTC.